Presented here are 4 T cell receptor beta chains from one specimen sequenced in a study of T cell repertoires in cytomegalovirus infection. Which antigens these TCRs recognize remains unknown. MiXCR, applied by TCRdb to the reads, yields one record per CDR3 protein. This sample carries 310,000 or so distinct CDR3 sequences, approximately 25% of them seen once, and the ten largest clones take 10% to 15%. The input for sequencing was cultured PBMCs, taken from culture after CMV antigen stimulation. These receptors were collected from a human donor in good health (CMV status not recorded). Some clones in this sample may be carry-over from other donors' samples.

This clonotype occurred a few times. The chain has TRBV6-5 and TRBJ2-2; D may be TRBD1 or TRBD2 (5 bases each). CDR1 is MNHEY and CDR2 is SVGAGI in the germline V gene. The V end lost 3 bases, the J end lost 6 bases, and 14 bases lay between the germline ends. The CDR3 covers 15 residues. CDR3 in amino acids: CASSYRPGTAGELFF. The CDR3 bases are TGTGCCAGCAGTTATCGGCCAGGGACCGCCGGGGAGCTGTTTTTT.

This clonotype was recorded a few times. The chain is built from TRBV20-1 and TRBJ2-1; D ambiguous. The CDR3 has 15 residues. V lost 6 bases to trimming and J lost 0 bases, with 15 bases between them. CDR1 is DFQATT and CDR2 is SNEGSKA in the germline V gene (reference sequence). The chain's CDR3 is CSAGKPAGSYNEQFF. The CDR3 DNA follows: TGCAGTGCGGGAAAGCCAGCAGGCTCCTACAATGAGCAGTTCTTC.

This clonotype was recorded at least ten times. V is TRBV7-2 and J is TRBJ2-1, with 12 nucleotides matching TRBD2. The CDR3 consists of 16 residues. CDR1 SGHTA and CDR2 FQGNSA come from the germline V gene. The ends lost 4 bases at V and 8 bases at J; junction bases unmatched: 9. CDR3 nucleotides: TGTGCCAGCAGCTGGGGCGGGCTAGCGGGAGGGGATGAGCAGTTCTTC. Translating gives CASSWGGLAGGDEQFF. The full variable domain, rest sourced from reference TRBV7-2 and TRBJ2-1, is GAGVSQSPSNKVTEKGKDVELRCDPISGHTALYWYRQSLGQGLEFLIYFQGNSAPDKSGLPSDRFSAERTGGSVSTLTIQRTQQEDSAVYLCASSWGGLAGGDEQFFGPGTRLTVL.

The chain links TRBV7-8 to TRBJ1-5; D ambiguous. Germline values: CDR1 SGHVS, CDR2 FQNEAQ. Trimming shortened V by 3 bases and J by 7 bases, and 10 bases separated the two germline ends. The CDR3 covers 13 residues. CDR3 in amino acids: CASSLSGRQPQHF. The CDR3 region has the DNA TGTGCCAGCAGCTTGAGCGGGAGACAGCCCCAGCATTTT.